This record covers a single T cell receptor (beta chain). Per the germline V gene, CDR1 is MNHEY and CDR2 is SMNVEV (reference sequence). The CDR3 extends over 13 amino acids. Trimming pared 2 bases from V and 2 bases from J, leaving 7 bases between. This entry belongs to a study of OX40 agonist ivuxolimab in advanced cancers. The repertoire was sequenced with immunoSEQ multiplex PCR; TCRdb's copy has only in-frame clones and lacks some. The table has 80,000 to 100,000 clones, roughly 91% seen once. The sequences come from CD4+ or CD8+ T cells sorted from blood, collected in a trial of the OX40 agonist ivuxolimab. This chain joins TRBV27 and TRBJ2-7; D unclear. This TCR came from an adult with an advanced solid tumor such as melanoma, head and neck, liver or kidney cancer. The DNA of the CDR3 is TGTGCCAGCAGTTTAAAACAGACCTACGAGCAGTACTTC. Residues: CASSLKQTYEQYF.